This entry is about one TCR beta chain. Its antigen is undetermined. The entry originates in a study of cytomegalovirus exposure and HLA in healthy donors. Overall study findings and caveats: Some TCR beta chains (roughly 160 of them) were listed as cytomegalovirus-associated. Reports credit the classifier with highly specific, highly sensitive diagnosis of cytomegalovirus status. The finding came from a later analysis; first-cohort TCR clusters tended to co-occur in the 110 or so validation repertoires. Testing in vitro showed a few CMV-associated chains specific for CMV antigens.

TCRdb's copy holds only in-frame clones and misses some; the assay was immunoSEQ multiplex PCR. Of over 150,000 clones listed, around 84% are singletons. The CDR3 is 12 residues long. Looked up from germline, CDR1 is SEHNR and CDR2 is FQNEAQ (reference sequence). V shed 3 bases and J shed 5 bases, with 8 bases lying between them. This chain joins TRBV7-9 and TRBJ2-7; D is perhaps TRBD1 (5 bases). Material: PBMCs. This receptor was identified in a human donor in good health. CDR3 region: CASSFIRDEQYF. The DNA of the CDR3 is TGTGCCAGCAGCTTTATCAGGGACGAGCAGTACTTC.